Listed below are T cell receptor beta chains from one sample, sequenced in a study of cytotoxic CD8 clonotypes in ibrutinib-treated CLL. Measured with immunoSEQ multiplex PCR; TCRdb has only the in-frame clones, and not every one. The sample shows over 40,000 clones, approximately 82% of them seen only once. Sequencing used PBMCs, obtained after 24 months of ibrutinib treatment. Receptors originate from a human donor with chronic lymphocytic leukemia. CDR3s include the opening cysteine and the closing phenylalanine or tryptophan. The D gene is left open where the match is weak.

j_gene | v_gene | d_gene | CDR3aa
TRBJ2-7 | TRBV5-1 | . | CASGTGRSYEQYF
TRBJ2-2 | TRBV7-6 | . | CASSKGVARNTGELFF
TRBJ2-2 | TRBV5-1 | . | CASSLGAANTGELFF
TRBJ2-1 | TRBV19 | . | CASSIRRGHNEQFF
TRBJ2-7 | TRBV7-9 | . | CASSLGPGYEQYF
TRBJ1-1 | TRBV27 | TRBD1 | CASRLTGGVFTEAFF
TRBJ2-3 | TRBV9 | TRBD2 | CASSGTSGTDTQYF
TRBJ2-1 | TRBV11-2 | . | CASSFRADSSYNEQFF
TRBJ2-7 | TRBV7-2 | TRBD1 | CASSLKSTGVYEQYF
TRBJ1-4 | TRBV5-8 | TRBD1 | CASTIQGGPNEKLFF
TRBJ2-2 | TRBV5-5 | TRBD2 | CASSLELLALNTGELFF
TRBJ1-2 | TRBV25-1 | . | CASSVPGEANYGYTF
TRBJ1-1 | TRBV7-9 | . | CASSLSGSEEAFF
TRBJ2-7 | TRBV19 | TRBD2 | CASSDGGRYYEQYF
TRBJ2-1 | TRBV5-8 | TRBD2 | CASSPSTLAGVRNEQFF
TRBJ2-3 | TRBV7-9 | . | CASSLRGTYSTDTQYF
TRBJ2-5 | TRBV30 | TRBD1 | CAWSKDRVETQYF
TRBJ1-5 | TRBV4-1 | . | CASSQDGGSNQPQHF
TRBJ2-3 | TRBV11-2 | . | CASSLFDRDTQYF
TRBJ2-2 | TRBV4-3 | TRBD2 | CASSLWGPGTTANTGELFF
TRBJ2-1 | TRBV4-3 | . | CASSQVPSAEQFF
TRBJ2-7 | TRBV27 | TRBD2 | CASSRSGMSSYEQYF
TRBJ2-2 | TRBV4-1 | TRBD2 | CASSQYLAGANTGELFF
TRBJ2-7 | TRBV4-1 | TRBD1 | CASSQHRTGYEQYF
TRBJ1-4 | TRBV7-7 | TRBD1 | CASSLGEQGKLFF
TRBJ2-6 | TRBV28 | . | CASSLIGGSGANVLTF
TRBJ1-1 | TRBV4-1 | . | CASSRFSGGNTEAFF
TRBJ2-1 | TRBV19 | TRBD2 | CASSILAGGDNEQFF
TRBJ1-2 | TRBV7-9 | . | CASRSRNYGYTF
TRBJ2-1 | TRBV6-1 | . | CASSEVPGTGNEQFF
TRBJ2-1 | TRBV4-2 | TRBD2 | CASGGLAGGPLNEQFF
TRBJ2-5 | TRBV19 | TRBD1 | CASSPGTGEVQETQYF
TRBJ2-6 | TRBV27 | . | CASSRFSAGRSGANVLTF
TRBJ2-5 | TRBV19 | TRBD2 | CASSSKGLAGAYETQYF
TRBJ2-5 | TRBV28 | . | CASSPLFQETQYF
TRBJ1-2 | TRBV10-3 | . | CAISDISGYGYTF
TRBJ1-5 | TRBV6-6 | . | CASKEGISSQHF
TRBJ1-3 | TRBV7-2 | . | CASSLVYRPAENTIYF
TRBJ2-2 | TRBV29-1 | . | CSVAQNTGELFF
TRBJ2-4 | TRBV19 | TRBD2 | CASSDGSGGNIQYF